The T cell receptor (beta chain) under discussion was sequenced for a study of blood T cell repertoires in COVID-19. Study in general: T cells, B-cell-depleted T cells, or PBMCs supplied cDNA or gDNA.

Participant ages covered roughly 18 to 89 years across about 25 US areas. Self-reported history from a screening survey and questionnaire set each donor's cohort. Original data processing: How many nucleated cells were present was estimated from reference gene primer amplification. Some clones are missing from TCRdb's copy, which holds only in-frame ones; the method was immunoSEQ multiplex PCR. D and trimming come from the DNA, and the V and J calls and clone size come from that table. The table has 200,000 to 250,000 clones, 75% to 85% seen once. This CDR3 is built from 20 residues. CDR1 is LNHDA, CDR2 SQIVND, per germline (reference sequence). The V segment lost 5 bases and the J segment 2 bases; nucleotides outside the gene matches: 16.

This clonotype was sampled from a man in his forties or fifties who had recovered from COVID-19. Sequencing input: PBMCs or T cells enriched from blood (not recorded which). The chain couples TRBV19 to TRBJ1-5, with 12 bases matching TRBD1. Here the CDR3 reads CASSRGRGTGGLKGNQPQHF. The CDR3 DNA is TGTGCCAGTAGTCGAGGGCGGGGGACAGGGGGCCTTAAAGGCAATCAGCCCCAGCATTTT. Variable domain in full (rest from reference TRBV19 and TRBJ1-5): DGGITQSPKYLFRKEGQNVTLSCEQNLNHDAMYWYRQDPGQGLRLIYYSQIVNDFQKGDIAEGYSVSREKKESFPLTVTSAQKNPTAFYLCASSRGRGTGGLKGNQPQHFGDGTRLSIL.